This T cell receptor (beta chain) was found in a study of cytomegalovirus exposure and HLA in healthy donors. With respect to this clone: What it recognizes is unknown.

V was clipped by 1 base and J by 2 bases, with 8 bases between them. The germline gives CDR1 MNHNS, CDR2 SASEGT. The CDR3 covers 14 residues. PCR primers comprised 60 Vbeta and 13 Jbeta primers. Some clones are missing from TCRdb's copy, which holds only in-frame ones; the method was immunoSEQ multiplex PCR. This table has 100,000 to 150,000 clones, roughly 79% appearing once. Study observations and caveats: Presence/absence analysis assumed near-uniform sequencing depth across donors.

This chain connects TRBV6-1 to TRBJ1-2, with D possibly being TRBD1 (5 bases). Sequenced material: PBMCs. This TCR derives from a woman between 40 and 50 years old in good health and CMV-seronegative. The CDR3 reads CASSEDRSNYGYTF. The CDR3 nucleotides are TGTGCCAGCAGTGAAGACAGGAGCAACTATGGCTACACCTTC.